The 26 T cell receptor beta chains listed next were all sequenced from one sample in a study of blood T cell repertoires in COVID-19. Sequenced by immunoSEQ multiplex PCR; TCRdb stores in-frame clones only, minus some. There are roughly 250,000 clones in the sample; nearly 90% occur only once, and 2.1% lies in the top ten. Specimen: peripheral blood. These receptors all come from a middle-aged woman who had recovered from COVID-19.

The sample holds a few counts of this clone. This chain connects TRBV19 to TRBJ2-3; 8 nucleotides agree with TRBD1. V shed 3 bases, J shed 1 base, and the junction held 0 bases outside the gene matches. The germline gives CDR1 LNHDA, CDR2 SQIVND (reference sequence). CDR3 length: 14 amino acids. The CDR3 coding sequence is TGTGCCAGTAGTATCAGGGGGCGCACAGATACGCAGTATTTT. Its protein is CASSIRGRTDTQYF.

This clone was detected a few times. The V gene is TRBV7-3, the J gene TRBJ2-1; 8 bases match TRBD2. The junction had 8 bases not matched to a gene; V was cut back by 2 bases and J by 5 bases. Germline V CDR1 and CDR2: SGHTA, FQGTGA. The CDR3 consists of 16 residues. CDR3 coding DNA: TGTGCCAGCAGCTTAGACAGCGGGGGCCTTAACAATGAGCAGTTCTTC. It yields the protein CASSLDSGGLNNEQFF.

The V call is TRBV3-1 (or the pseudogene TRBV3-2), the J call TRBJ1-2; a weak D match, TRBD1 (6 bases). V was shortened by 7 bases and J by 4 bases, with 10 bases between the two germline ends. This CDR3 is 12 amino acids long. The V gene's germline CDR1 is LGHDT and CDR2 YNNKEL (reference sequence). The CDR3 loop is CASTAQGYGYTF. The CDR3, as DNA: TGTGCCAGCACGGCACAGGGCTATGGCTACACCTTC.

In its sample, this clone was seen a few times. CDR3 DNA: TGCGCCAGCAGCTTCCCGAGGACTAGTTCTCCAGCTGAGCAGTTCTTC. Translating gives CASSFPRTSSPAEQFF. The chain is built from TRBV5-1 and TRBJ2-1; 7 bases align to TRBD2. Per germline, CDR1 SGHRS and CDR2 YFSETQ. The CDR3 loop spans 16 amino acids. V was clipped by 2 bases and J by 9 bases; unmatched bases: 14.

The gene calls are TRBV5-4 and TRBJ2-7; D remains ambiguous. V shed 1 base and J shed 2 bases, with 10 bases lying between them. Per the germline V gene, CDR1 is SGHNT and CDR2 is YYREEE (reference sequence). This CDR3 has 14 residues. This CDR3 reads CASSLSSRAYEQYF. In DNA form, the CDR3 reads TGTGCCAGCAGCTTGTCATCCCGGGCCTACGAGCAGTACTTC. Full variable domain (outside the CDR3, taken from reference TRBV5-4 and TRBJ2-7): ETGVTQSPTHLIKTRGQQVTLRCSSQSGHNTVSWYQQALGQGPQFIFQYYREEENGRGNFPPRFSGLQFPNYSSELNVNALELDDSALYLCASSLSSRAYEQYFGPGTRLTVT.

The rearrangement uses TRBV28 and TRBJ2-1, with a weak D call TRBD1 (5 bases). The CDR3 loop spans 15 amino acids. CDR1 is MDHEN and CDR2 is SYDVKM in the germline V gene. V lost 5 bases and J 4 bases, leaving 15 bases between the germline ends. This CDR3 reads CASSAQRGTYNEQFF. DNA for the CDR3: TGTGCCAGCAGTGCCCAAAGGGGTACGTACAATGAGCAGTTCTTC.

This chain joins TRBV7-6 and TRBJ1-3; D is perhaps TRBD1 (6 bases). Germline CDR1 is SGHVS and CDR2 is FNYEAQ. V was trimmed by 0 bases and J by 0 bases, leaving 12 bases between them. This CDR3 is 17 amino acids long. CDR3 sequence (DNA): TGTGCCAGCAGCTTAGCGCACAGGGAGACCTCTGGAAACACCATATATTTT. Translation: CASSLAHRETSGNTIYF.

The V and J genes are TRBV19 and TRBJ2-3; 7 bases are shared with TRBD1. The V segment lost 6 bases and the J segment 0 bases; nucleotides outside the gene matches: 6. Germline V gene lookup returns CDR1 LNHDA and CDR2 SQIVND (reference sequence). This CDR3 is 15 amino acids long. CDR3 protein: CASRLSDRSTDTQYF. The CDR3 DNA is TGTGCCAGTAGGCTTTCGGACAGGAGCACAGATACGCAGTATTTT.

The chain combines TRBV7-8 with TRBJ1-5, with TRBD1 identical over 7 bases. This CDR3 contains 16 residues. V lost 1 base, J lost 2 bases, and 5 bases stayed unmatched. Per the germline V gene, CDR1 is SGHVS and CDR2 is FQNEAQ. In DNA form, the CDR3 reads TGTGCCAGCAGCTTAGACACAGGGGTACGCAATCAGCCCCAGCATTTT. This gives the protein CASSLDTGVRNQPQHF.

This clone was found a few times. The DNA for the CDR3 is TGTGCCAGCAGTTCAAGGACGGGATATTCACCCCTCCACTTT. It yields the protein CASSSRTGYSPLHF. The chain employs TRBV27 and TRBJ1-6; D gene uncertain. Per the germline V gene, CDR1 is MNHEY and CDR2 is SMNVEV (reference sequence). Deletions cut 4 bases from V and 8 bases from J, with 12 bases between. This CDR3 has 14 amino acids.

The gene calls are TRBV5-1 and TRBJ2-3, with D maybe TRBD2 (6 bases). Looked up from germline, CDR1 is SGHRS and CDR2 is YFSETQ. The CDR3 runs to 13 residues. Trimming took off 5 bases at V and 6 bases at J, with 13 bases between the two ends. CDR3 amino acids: CASRSGVPDTQYF. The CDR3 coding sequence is TGCGCCAGCAGGTCGGGGGTGCCCGATACGCAGTATTTT.

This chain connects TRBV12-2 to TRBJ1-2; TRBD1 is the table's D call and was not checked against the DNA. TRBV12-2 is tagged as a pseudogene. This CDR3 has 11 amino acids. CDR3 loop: CASLRGRGYTF. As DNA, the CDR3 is TGTGCAAGCCTCAGGGGGAGAGGCTACACCTTC.

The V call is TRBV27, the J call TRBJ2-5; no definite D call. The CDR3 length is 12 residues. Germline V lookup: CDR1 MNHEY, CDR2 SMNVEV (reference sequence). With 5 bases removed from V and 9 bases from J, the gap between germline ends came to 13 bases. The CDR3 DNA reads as TGTGCCAGCAGTACGACTGGATCCCCCCAGTACTTC. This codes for CASSTTGSPQYF.

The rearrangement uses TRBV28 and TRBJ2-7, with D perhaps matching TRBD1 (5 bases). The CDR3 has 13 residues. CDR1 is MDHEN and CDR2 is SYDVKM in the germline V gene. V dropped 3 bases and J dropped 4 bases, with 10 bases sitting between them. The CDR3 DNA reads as TGTGCCAGCAGTTTTCGACAGTCATACGAGCAGTACTTC. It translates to CASSFRQSYEQYF.

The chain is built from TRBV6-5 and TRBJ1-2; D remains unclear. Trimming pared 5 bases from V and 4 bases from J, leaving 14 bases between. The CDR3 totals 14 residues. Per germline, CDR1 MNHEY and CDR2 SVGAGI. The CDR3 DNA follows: TGTGCCAGCAGTCGAGAATCTACAGTCTATGGCTACACCTTC. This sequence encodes CASSRESTVYGYTF.

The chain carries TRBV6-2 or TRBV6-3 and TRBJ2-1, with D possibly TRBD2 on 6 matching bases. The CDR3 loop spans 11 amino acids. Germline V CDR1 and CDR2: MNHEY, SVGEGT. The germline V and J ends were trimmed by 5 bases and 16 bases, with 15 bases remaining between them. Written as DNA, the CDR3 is TGTGCCAGCAGTGCGGGACCCCATTATTTCTTC. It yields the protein CASSAGPHYFF.

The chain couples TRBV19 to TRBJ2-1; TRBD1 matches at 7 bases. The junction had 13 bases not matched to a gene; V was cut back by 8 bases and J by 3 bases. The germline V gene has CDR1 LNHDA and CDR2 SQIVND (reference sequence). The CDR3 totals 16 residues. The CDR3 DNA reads TGTGCCAGTCAGCGTATAGGGGGCAGGGGCTACAATGAGCAGTTCTTC. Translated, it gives CASQRIGGRGYNEQFF. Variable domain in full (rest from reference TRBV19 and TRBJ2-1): DGGITQSPKYLFRKEGQNVTLSCEQNLNHDAMYWYRQDPGQGLRLIYYSQIVNDFQKGDIAEGYSVSREKKESFPLTVTSAQKNPTAFYLCASQRIGGRGYNEQFFGPGTRLTVL.

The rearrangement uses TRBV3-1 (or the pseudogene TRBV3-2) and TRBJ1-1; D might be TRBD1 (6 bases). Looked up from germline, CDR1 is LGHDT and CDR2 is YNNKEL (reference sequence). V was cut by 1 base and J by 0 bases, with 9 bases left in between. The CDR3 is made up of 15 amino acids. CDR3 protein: CASSQADRMNTEAFF. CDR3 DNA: TGTGCCAGCAGCCAAGCGGACAGAATGAACACTGAAGCTTTCTTT.

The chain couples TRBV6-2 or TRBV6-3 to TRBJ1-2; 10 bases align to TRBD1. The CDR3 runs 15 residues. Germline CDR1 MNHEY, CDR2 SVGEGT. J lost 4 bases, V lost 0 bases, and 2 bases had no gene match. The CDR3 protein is CASSYSTGGVYGYTF. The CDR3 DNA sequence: TGTGCCAGCAGTTACTCGACAGGGGGCGTCTATGGCTACACCTTC.

In nucleotides, the CDR3 is TGTGCCAGCAGTTTAAGGCGGATGAGCTCCTACAATGAGCAGTTCTTC. It is translated as CASSLRRMSSYNEQFF. The chain has TRBV27 and TRBJ2-1, with no clear D. The CDR3 sequence is 16 residues long. From germline, CDR1 is MNHEY and CDR2 SMNVEV (reference sequence). Trimming cost V 2 bases and J 0 bases, with 11 bases left between them.

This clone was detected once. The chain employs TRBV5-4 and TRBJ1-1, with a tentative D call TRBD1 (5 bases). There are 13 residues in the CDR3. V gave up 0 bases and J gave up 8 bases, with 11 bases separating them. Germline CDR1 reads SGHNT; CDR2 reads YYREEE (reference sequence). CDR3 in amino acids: CASSLVRDSEAFF. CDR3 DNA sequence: TGTGCCAGCAGCTTGGTCCGGGACTCCGAAGCTTTCTTT.

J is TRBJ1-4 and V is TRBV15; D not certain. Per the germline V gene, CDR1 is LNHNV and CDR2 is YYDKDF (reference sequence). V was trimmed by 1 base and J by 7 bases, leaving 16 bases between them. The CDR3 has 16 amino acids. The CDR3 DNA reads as TGTGCCACCAGCAGAGGCGGGAGGGCAGGAGGTGAAAAACTGTTTTTT. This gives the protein CATSRGGRAGGEKLFF.

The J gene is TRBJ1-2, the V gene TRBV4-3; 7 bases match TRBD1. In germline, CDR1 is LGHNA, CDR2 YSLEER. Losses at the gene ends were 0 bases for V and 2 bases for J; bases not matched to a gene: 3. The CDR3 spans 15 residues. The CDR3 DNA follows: TGCGCCAGCAGCCAAGAAGGGGGCAGGAACTATGGCTACACCTTC. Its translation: CASSQEGGRNYGYTF.

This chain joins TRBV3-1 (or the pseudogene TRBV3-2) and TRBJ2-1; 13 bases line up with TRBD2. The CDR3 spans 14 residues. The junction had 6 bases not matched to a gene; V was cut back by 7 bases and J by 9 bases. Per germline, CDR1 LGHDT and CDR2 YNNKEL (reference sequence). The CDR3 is CASTGTSGIGEQFF. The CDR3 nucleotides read TGTGCCAGCACTGGGACTAGCGGGATCGGTGAGCAGTTCTTC.

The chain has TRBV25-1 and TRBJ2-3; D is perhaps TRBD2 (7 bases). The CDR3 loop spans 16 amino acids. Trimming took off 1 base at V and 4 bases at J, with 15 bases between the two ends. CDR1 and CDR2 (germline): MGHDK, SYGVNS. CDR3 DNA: TGTGCCAGCAGTGAATCACGGGGGGCTAGCGCAGATACGCAGTATTTT. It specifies CASSESRGASADTQYF.

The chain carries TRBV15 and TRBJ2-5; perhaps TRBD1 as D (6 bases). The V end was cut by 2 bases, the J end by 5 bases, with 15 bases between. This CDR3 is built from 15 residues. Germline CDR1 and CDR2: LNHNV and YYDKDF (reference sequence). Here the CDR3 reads CATSRYRSRGETQYF. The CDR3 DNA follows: TGTGCCACCAGCAGATACCGAAGCAGGGGTGAGACCCAGTACTTC.